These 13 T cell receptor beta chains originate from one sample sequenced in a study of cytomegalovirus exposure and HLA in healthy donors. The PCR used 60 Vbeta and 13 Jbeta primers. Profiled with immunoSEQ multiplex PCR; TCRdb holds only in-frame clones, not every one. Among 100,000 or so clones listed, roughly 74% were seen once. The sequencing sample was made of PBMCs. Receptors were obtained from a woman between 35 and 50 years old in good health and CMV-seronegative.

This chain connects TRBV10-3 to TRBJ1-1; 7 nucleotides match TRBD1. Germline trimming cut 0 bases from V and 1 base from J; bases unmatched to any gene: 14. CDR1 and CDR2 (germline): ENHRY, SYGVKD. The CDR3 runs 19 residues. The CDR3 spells CAISESGVTGVVWNTEAFF. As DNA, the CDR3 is TGTGCCATCAGTGAGTCTGGGGTCACAGGGGTCGTTTGGAACACTGAAGCTTTCTTT.

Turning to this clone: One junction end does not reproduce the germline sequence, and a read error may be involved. CDR3 loop: CASSLDSGDGYTIYF. Here the CDR3 DNA reads TGTGCCAGCAGCTTAGATTCAGGGGATGGATACACCATATATTTT. The J gene is TRBJ1-3, the V gene TRBV11-2; D perhaps matches TRBD1 (6 bases). This CDR3 spans 15 amino acids. The V gene's germline CDR1 is SGHAT and CDR2 FQNNGV.

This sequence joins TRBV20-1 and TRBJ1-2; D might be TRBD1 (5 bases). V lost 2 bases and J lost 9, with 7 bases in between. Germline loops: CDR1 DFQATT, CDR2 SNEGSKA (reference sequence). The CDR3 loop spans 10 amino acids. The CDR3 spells CSARRGSYTF. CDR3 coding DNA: TGCAGTGCTAGAAGGGGTAGCTACACCTTC.

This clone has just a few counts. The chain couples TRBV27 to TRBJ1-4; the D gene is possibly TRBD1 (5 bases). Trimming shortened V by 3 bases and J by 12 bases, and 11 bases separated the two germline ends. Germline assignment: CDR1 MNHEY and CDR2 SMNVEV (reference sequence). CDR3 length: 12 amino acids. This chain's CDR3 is CASSFAGRQLFF. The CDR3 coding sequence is TGTGCCAGCAGTTTTGCAGGGAGGCAACTGTTTTTT. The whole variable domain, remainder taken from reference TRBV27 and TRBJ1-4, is EAQVTQNPRYLITVTGKKLTVTCSQNMNHEYMSWYRQDPGLGLRQIYYSMNVEVTDKGDVPEGYKVSRKEKRNFPLILESPSPNQTSLYFCASSFAGRQLFFGSGTQLSVL.

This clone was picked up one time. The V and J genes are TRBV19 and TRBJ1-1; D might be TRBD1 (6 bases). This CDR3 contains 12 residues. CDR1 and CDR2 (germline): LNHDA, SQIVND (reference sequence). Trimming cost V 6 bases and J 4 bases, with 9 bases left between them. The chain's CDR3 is CASSHRATEAFF. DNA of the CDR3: TGTGCCAGTAGCCACAGGGCCACTGAAGCTTTCTTT.

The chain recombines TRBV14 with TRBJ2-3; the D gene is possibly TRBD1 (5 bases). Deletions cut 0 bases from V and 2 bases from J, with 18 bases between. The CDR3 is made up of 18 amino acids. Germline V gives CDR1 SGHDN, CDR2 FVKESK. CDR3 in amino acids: CASSQENWGVPYTDTQYF. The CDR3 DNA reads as TGTGCCAGCAGCCAAGAAAATTGGGGCGTCCCCTACACAGATACGCAGTATTTT.

Here the CDR3 DNA reads TGCGCCAGCAGCCCGGGGGTAGATAGAGCTGAAGCTTTCTTT. Translating gives CASSPGVDRAEAFF. The chain combines TRBV5-1 with TRBJ1-1; possible D gene TRBD1, 5 bases. Trimming took off 4 bases at V and 6 bases at J, with 16 bases between the two ends. Germline loops: CDR1 SGHRS, CDR2 YFSETQ. The CDR3 runs to 14 residues.

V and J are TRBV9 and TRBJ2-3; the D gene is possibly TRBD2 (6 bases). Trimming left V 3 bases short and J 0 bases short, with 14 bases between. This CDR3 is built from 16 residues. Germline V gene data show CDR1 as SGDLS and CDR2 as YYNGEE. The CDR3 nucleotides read TGTGCCAGCAGCGCTACGGGAGTCTTGAGCACAGATACGCAGTATTTT. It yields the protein CASSATGVLSTDTQYF.

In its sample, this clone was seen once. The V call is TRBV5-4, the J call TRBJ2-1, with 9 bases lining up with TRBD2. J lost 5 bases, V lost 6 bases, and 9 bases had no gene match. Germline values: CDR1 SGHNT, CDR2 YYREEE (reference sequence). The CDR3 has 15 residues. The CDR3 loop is CASTRLAGANNEQFF. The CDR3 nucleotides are TGTGCCAGCACCCGGTTAGCGGGGGCCAACAATGAGCAGTTCTTC.

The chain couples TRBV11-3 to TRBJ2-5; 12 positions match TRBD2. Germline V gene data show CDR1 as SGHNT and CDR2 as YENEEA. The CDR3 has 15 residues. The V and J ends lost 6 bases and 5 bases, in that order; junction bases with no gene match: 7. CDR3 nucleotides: TGTGCCAGCAGTTCTAGCGGGGGGGCCTTGGAGACCCAGTACTTC. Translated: CASSSSGGALETQYF.

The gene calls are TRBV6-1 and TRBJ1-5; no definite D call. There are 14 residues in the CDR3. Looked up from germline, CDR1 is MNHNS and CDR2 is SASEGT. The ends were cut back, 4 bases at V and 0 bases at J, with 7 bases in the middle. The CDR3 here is CASSAGISNQPQHF. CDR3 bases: TGTGCCAGCAGTGCGGGGATTAGCAATCAGCCCCAGCATTTT.

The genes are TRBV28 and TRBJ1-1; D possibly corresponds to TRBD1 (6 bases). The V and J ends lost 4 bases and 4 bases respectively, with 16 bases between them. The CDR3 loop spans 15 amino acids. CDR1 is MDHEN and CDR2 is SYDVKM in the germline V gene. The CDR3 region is CASSSRTGTATEAFF. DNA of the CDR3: TGTGCCAGCAGTTCAAGAACAGGGACGGCCACTGAAGCTTTCTTT.

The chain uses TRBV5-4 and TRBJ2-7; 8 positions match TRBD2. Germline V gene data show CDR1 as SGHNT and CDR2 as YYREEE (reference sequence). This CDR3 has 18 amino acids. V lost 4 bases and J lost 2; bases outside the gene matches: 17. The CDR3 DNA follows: TGTGCCAGCAGCGCCGCCGGGACTAGTGGGGGGACCCCCTACGAGCAGTACTTC. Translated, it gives CASSAAGTSGGTPYEQYF.